The count of the clone carrying this T cell receptor (beta chain) is one. Its antigen remains unknown. The data derive from a study of tumor-infiltrating lymphocytes in primary liver carcinoma. Study overall: Spanning 30 to 69 years of age, the patients were men and women. Samples returned roughly 3.65 to 7.5 million productive TCRbeta reads, a yield that was similar across tissue types.

CDR1 is SGHDT and CDR2 is YYEEEE in the germline V gene. J gave up 4 bases and V 10 bases, and 15 bases lay outside the gene matches. The length of the CDR3 is 16 residues. TCR beta cDNA was prepared out of roughly 500 ng total RNA by means of a constant-region primer. For TCR beta, libraries were produced by three nested multiplex PCR rounds using slightly modified ARM-PCR. TRBV1-TRBV30 forward primers paired with a C-beta reverse primer drove the first two PCR rounds, roughly 10 cycles each. TCRdb itself ran the multiplex PCR reads through MiXCR, one entry per CDR3 protein. The sample lists hundreds of thousands of distinct CDR3 sequences, around three fifths occurring once. Study conclusions and caveats: The overlap of tumor-adjacent and tumor-blood pairs was smaller than that of tumor region pairs. With p = 0.039, the top-250-clone fraction in tumors significantly exceeded that in blood.

Extraction also yielded germline DNA, while blood RNA was obtained from unsorted whole blood. The sequenced sample was peripheral blood. V and J are TRBV5-6 and TRBJ2-1; 9 bases are a match to TRBD1. This receptor was obtained from a man aged 35 to 55 with primary liver carcinoma and hepatitis B virus infection. CDR3 region: CAGIGQDRGLYNEQFF. The DNA of the CDR3 is TGTGCCGGCATCGGACAGGACAGGGGACTTTACAATGAGCAGTTCTTC.